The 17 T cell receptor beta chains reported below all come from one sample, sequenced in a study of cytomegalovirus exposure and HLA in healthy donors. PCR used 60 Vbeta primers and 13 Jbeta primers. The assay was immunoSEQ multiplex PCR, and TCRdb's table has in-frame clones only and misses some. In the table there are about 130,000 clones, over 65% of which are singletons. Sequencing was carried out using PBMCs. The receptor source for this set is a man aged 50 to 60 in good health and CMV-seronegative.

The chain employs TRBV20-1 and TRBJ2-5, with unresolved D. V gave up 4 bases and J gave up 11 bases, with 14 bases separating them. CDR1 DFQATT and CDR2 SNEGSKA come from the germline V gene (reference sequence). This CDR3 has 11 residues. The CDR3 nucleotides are TGCAGTGCTACCCTGCCGAGTGTGCAGTACTTC. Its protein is CSATLPSVQYF.

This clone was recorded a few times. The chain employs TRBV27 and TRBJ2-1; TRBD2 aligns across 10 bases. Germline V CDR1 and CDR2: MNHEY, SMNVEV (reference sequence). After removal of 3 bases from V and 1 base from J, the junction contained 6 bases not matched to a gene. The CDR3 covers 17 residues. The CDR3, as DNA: TGTGCCAGCAGTTTGGGGGTTAGCGGGAGGTCCTACAATGAGCAGTTCTTC. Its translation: CASSLGVSGRSYNEQFF.

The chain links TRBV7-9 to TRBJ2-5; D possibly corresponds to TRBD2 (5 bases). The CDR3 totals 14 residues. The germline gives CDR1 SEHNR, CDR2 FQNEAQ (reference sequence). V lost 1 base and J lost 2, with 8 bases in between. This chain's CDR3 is CASSLGGVQETQYF. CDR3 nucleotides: TGTGCCAGCAGCTTAGGGGGAGTGCAAGAGACCCAGTACTTC. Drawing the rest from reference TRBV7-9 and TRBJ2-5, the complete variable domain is DTGVSQNPRHKITKRGQNVTFRCDPISEHNRLYWYRQTLGQGPEFLTYFQNEAQLEKSRLLSDRFSAERPKGSFSTLEIQRTEQGDSAMYLCASSLGGVQETQYFGPGTRLLVL.

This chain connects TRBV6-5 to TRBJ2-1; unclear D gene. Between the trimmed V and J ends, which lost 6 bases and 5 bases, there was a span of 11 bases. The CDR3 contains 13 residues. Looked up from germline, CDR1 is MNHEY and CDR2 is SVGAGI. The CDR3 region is CASSLRFNNEQFF. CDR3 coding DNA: TGTGCCAGCAGCCTACGCTTCAACAATGAGCAGTTCTTC.

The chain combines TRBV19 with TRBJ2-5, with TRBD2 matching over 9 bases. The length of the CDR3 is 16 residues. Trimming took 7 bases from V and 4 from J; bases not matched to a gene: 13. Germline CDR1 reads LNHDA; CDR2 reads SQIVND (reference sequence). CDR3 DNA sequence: TGTGCCAGTATAAAGTCTGCGGGAGGGCCGGGAGAGACCCAGTACTTC. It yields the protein CASIKSAGGPGETQYF.

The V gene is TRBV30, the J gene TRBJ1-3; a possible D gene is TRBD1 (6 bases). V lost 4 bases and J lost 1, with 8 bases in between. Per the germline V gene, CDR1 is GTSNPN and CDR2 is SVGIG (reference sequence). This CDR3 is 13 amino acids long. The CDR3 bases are TGTGCCTGGATTACAGGGTCTGGAAACACCATATATTTT. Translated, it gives CAWITGSGNTIYF.

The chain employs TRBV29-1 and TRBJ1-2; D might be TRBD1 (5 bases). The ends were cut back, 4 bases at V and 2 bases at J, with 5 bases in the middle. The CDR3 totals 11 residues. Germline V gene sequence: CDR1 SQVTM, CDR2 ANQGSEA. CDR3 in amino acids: CSVGQNYGYTF. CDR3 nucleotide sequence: TGCAGCGTTGGACAGAACTATGGCTACACCTTC.

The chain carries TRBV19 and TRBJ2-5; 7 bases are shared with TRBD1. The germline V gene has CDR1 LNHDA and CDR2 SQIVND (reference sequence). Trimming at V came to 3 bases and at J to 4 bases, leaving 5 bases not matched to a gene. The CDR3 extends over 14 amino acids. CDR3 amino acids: CASSMWDRAETQYF. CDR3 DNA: TGTGCCAGTAGTATGTGGGACAGAGCAGAGACCCAGTACTTC. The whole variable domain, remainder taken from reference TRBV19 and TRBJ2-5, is DGGITQSPKYLFRKEGQNVTLSCEQNLNHDAMYWYRQDPGQGLRLIYYSQIVNDFQKGDIAEGYSVSREKKESFPLTVTSAQKNPTAFYLCASSMWDRAETQYFGPGTRLLVL.

The CDR3 nucleotides are TGCGCCAGCAGCCAAGACGTCAGCCAGCGAGGCAATCAGCCCCAGCATTTT. Translated, it gives CASSQDVSQRGNQPQHF. The chain joins TRBV4-3 to TRBJ1-5; D uncertain. Trimming shortened V by 0 bases and J by 2 bases, and 14 bases separated the two germline ends. Per germline, CDR1 LGHNA and CDR2 YSLEER. The CDR3 loop spans 17 amino acids.

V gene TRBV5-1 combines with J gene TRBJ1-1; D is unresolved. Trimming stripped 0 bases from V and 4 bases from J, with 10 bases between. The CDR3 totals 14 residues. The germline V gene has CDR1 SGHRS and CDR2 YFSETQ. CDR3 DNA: TGCGCCAGCAGCTTGGAGTGGGCGGGCACTGAAGCTTTCTTT. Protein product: CASSLEWAGTEAFF.

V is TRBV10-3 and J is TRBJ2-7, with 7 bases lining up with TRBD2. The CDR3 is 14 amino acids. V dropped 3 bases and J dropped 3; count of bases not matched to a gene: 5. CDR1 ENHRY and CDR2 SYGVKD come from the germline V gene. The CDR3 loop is CAISDVGGIYEQYF. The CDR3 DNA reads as TGTGCCATCAGTGACGTCGGGGGGATCTACGAGCAGTACTTC.

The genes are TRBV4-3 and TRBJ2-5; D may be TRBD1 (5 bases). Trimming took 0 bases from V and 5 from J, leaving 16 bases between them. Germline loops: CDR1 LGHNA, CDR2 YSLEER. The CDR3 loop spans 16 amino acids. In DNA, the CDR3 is TGCGCCAGCAGCCAAGACGTGAGTCAGGGCGGTGAGACCCAGTACTTC. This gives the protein CASSQDVSQGGETQYF.

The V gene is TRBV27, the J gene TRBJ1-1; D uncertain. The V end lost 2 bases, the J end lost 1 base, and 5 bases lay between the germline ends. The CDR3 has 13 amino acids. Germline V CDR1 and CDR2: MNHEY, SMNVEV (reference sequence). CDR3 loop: CASSLNRNTEAFF. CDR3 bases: TGTGCCAGCAGTTTAAACAGGAACACTGAAGCTTTCTTT.

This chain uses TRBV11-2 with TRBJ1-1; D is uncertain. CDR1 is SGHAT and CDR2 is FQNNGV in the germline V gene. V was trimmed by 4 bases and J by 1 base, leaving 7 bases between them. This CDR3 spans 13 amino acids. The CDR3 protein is CASSSQPNTEAFF. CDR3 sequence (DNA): TGTGCCAGCAGCTCACAGCCGAACACTGAAGCTTTCTTT.

In nucleotides, the CDR3 is TGTGCCAGCAGTGAAGAGTCAGGCAATCAGCCCCAGCATTTT. Its protein is CASSEESGNQPQHF. V gene TRBV2 combines with J gene TRBJ1-5; D gene uncertain. Germline V gene data show CDR1 as SNHLY and CDR2 as FYNNEI. Trimming pared 1 base from V and 2 bases from J, leaving 6 bases between. This CDR3 spans 14 amino acids.

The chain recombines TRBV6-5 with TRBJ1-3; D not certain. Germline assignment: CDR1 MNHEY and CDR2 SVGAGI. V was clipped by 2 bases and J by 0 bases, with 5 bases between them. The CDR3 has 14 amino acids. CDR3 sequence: CASSYGSSGNTIYF. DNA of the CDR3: TGTGCCAGCAGTTACGGGAGCTCTGGAAACACCATATATTTT.

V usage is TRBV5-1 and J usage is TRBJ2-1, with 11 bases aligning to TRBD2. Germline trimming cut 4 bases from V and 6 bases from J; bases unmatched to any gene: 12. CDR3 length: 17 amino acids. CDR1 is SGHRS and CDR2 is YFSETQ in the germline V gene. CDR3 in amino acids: CASSRSALAGVFNEQFF. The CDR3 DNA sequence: TGCGCCAGCAGCAGATCAGCACTAGCGGGAGTTTTCAATGAGCAGTTCTTC.